Described below is a single T cell receptor beta chain sequence and its context. What it recognizes is unknown. The PCR contained 60 Vbeta and 13 Jbeta primers. Under the authors' procedure: As a later analysis found, there were tens of millions of unique TCR beta chains, of which roughly 11 million were shared. Profiled with immunoSEQ multiplex PCR; TCRdb holds only in-frame clones, not every one. V, J and clone size derive from that table, while D and trimming were established from the DNA sequence. The data hold under 200,000 clones, with 60% to 85% observed a single time. This entry belongs to a study of cytomegalovirus exposure and HLA in healthy donors. Broader study findings: CMV antigen specificity of three CMV-associated chains was confirmed in vitro. The study flagged approximately 180 TCR beta chains as cytomegalovirus-associated. The analysis excluded some indistinguishable V segments, including TRBV6-2 and TRBV6-3.

There are 16 residues in the CDR3. Trimming removed 1 base at V and 1 base at J, with 13 bases between. The V gene's germline CDR1 is SGHVS and CDR2 FNYEAQ. The rearrangement uses TRBV7-6 and TRBJ1-2, with D possibly TRBD1 on 6 matching bases. The TCR comes from a woman aged 40 to 50 in good health and CMV-seronegative. The sample comprised PBMCs. For the CDR3, the DNA is TGTGCCAGCAGCTTAGTAGTTAGGGACATTAACTATGGCTACACCTTC. Encoded protein: CASSLVVRDINYGYTF.